This T cell receptor beta chain was documented in a study of CD8 T cells in ankylosing spondylitis. From germline, CDR1 is SGHRS and CDR2 YFSETQ. The CDR3 length is 18 residues. Losses at the gene ends were 4 bases for V and 3 bases for J; bases not matched to a gene: 10. Overall study results and limits: Clones linked to the disease showed a CD8+ phenotype. They occurred at relatively low frequencies in peripheral blood. Typical of ankylosing spondylitis blood, it appeared, was a TCR beta motif of roughly eight highly homologous variants. Some motif variants had been reported before (in reactive arthritis synovial fluid and blood).

Using its own MiXCR run on the 5' RACE reads, TCRdb lists one record per CDR3 protein. The sample holds under 250,000 distinct CDR3 sequences; 8.2% are singletons and the top ten take approximately 4.8%. This clonotype was detected many times. The target antigen is unknown. This chain uses TRBV5-1 with TRBJ2-1; 13 nucleotides align to TRBD2. The source of this sequence is a female donor with ankylosing spondylitis or in good health (not recorded which). Sequenced input: blood, either unsorted or a sorted T cell fraction (not recorded which). Here the CDR3 reads CASSPLGLAGVDYNEQFF. Written as DNA, the CDR3 is TGCGCCAGCAGCCCATTAGGACTAGCGGGAGTCGACTACAATGAGCAGTTCTTC. The full variable domain, its missing parts supplied by reference TRBV5-1 and TRBJ2-1, is KAGVTQTPRYLIKTRGQQVTLSCSPISGHRSVSWYQQTPGQGLQFLFEYFSETQRNKGNFPGRFSGRQFSNSRSEMNVSTLELGDSALYLCASSPLGLAGVDYNEQFFGPGTRLTVL.